The source of this TCR beta chain is a study of identical twins. Overall study results and limits: Within twin pairs, the out-of-frame alpha sequences they shared showed excess low generation probability. For out-of-frame beta sequences, excess twin sharing was weaker.

This clonotype was counted at least ten times. Its antigen is not identified. One junction end disagrees with the germline gene, perhaps due to a read error. The CDR3 is 15 residues long. The germline V gene encodes CDR1 SEHNR and CDR2 FQNEAQ (reference sequence). TCRdb reprocessed the 5' RACE reads with MiXCR, giving one entry per CDR3 protein. The table shows roughly 570,000 distinct CDR3 sequences, with over 8.5% occurring only once. These same records also appear under a second study, on yellow fever vaccine responses in identical twins. As reported in that work: A vaccine T cell response that seemed partly convergent and partly personalized was reported in twins.

The sequence was collected from a woman aged 18-35 years in good health. The sample comprised PBMCs. V gene TRBV7-9 combines with J gene TRBJ1-5; 10 nucleotides match TRBD1. CDR3 sequence: CASAYLTGGKQPQHF. The CDR3, as DNA: TGTGCCAGCGCTTACTTGACAGGGGGCAAGCAGCCCCAGCATTTT.